This TCR beta chain was recorded in a study of blood T cell repertoires in COVID-19 (dated by TCRdb to the early 2020s). Concerning the study at large: The collaborator samples originated in the United States, Italy and Spain and spanned the acute and convalescent phases of COVID-19. Sample metadata almost always included a de-identified subject ID, COVID-19 status, age in years and sex. The material from the prospective study consisted of cDNA or gDNA derived from T cells, B-cell-depleted T cells, or PBMCs. The samples were drawn from two sources: the first 160 participants of the ongoing ImmuneRACE study, and some 1,300 subjects contributed by 6 global collaborators. Subjects who had been exposed to COVID-19, were actively infected with it, or had recovered from it provided the deeply sampled blood TCRbeta repertoires that made up the dataset. A freely available public database, intended as a resource for researchers studying the immune response to SARS-CoV-2, is where the repertoires were released. HLA class I and class II types, where available, came from metadata supplied by the sample provider rather than from assay-based typing.

The full study reports these points: The amount of clinical and demographic metadata varied by source and participant and was provided uncurated.

TCRbeta CDR3 regions were amplified from genomic DNA using the immunoSEQ Assay, a bias-controlled multiplex PCR. Turning to the authors' computational methods: The number of nucleated cells in each sample was estimated by amplification of reference gene primers within the assay. Sequence reads were collapsed and filtered to measure the absolute abundance of every unique TCRbeta CDR3 rearrangement. For each sample, productive Simpson clonality was calculated as the square root of Simpson's diversity index across productive rearrangements. What TCRdb holds here is the immuneACCESS table cut down to in-frame rearrangements. Part of the clones is not present; checked against another copy, under half of the missing clones reflect an unresolved V gene, and the others are unexplained. V, J and clone size are those of that table, while D and trimming were read from the DNA. The sample data list some 430,000 clones, and 80% to 95% of these were observed just once. The ten largest make up approximately 0.55% of the sample.

Participants in the prospective study were aged roughly 18 to 100 years, lived in over 20 United States geographic areas, and enrolled through a virtual design. In the prospective study, participants were assigned to cohorts based on the clinical history participants reported in a screening survey and a study questionnaire. ImmuneRACE Cohort 3 recovered participants were defined by two consecutive negative NP/OP PCR tests, healthcare professional clearance, or symptom resolution. In the prospective study, mobile phlebotomists collected whole blood, serum and a nasopharyngeal or oropharyngeal swab from each participant. Additional blood draws and questionnaires over an approximately two-month period could optionally be provided by prospective study participants. Before DNA extraction, prospective study blood samples were shipped either frozen or at room temperature. Comments on this clone: What this receptor recognizes is not known. No per-base quality is available; no much larger clone lies one base away.

Sequencing was done on a sample of PBMCs or T cells enriched from blood (not recorded which). This receptor was identified in a man aged 18 to 30 who had recovered from COVID-19.

The DNA reads as follows: TGTGCCAGCAGCCAAGTAGGCAGTCTAGGCACTGAAGCTTTCTTT. Its coded protein is CASSQVGSLGTEAFF. The chain is assembled from TRBV3-1 (or the pseudogene TRBV3-2) and TRBJ1-1, with no confidently assigned D gene. Per the germline V gene (reference sequence), LGHDT is the CDR1 and YNNKEL is the CDR2. Trimming removed 1 base from V and 4 bases from J, leaving 13 bases between the germline ends. The CDR3 goes from the cysteine to the phenylalanine over 15 residues. The DNA shown is the 45-base CDR3, in frame from base 1.